This TCR beta chain was sequenced during a study of blood T cell repertoires in COVID-19. Across the study: The samples span acute and convalescent COVID-19 from the United States, Italy and Spain. PBMCs, B-cell-depleted T cells, or T cells provided the cDNA or gDNA that made up the material.

The authors' processing: Amplification of reference gene primers provided the estimated nucleated cell counts. Assay used: immunoSEQ multiplex PCR; TCRdb lists only in-frame clones, some missing. V, J and clone size derive from that table, while D and trimming were established from the DNA sequence. This sample has 250,000 to 350,000 clones, with about nine tenths found just once. The length of the CDR3 is 18 residues. The ends were cut back, 0 bases at V and 2 bases at J, with 18 bases in the middle. Germline V lookup: CDR1 SGHNT, CDR2 YYREEE (reference sequence). The chain employs TRBV5-4 and TRBJ2-4; TRBD1 might be the D (5 bases). This TCR came from a woman in her forties or fifties who had recovered from COVID-19. The sequenced sample was peripheral blood. The CDR3 DNA reads TGTGCCAGCAGCTTGGCCATAGGGGCCCGCTTGACCAAAAACATTCAGTACTTC. It is translated as CASSLAIGARLTKNIQYF.